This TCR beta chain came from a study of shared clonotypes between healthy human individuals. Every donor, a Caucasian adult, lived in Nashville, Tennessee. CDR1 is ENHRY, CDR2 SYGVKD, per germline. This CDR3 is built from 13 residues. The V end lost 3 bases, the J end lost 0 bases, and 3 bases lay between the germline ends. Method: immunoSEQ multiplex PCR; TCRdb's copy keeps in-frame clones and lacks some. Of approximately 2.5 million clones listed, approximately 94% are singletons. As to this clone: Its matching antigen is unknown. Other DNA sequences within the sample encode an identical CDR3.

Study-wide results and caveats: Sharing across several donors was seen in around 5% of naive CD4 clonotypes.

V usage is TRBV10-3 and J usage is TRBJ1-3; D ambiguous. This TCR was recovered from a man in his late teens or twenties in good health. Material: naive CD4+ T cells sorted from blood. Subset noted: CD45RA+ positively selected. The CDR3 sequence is CAISEDSGNTIYF. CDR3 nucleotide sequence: TGTGCCATCAGTGAAGACTCTGGAAACACCATATATTTT.